This record looks at one T cell receptor beta chain sequence and its context. The data were taken from a study of control samples from healthy donors and cancer patients. Profiling relied on immunoSEQ multiplex PCR, and the TCRdb table lists in-frame clones only, not all of them. The table records about 57,000 clones, around 93% of them present only once. The clonotype was recovered from a man between 25 and 39 years old with colorectal cancer. The sequencing input was PBMCs.

In nucleotides, the CDR3 is TGTGCCAGCAGCTTAGATCCGACCCGAATCTATGGCTACACCTTC. It encodes CASSLDPTRIYGYTF. The chain links TRBV11-2 to TRBJ1-2; D is ambiguous. This CDR3 is 15 amino acids long. Trimming took 0 bases from V and 4 from J, leaving 12 bases between them. Germline V gene lookup returns CDR1 SGHAT and CDR2 FQNNGV.